What follows is one T cell receptor (beta chain) and its context. Assay: immunoSEQ multiplex PCR; the TCRdb copy retains only in-frame clones and omits some. Here the sample spans about 160,000 clones, roughly nine tenths being singletons. The CDR3 totals 14 residues. CDR1 and CDR2 from the germline V gene are SGHDT and YYEEEE. V was clipped by 2 bases and J by 7 bases; unmatched bases: 5. The data derive from a study of blood T cell repertoires in COVID-19. This TCR was recovered from a woman aged 55 to 70 with active or convalescent COVID-19. The chain couples TRBV5-6 to TRBJ2-2; the match to TRBD1 covers 7 bases. Sequences were obtained from peripheral blood. This CDR3 reads CASSLLRGIGELFF. For the CDR3, the DNA is TGTGCCAGCAGCTTACTCAGGGGGATCGGGGAGCTGTTTTTT.